The sequence of this T cell receptor beta chain was determined in a study of Ad26.COV2.S vaccination and SARS-CoV-2 variants. Sequenced by immunoSEQ multiplex PCR; TCRdb stores in-frame clones only, minus some. The sample has about 370,000 clones; about 88% are singletons. Treatment described: around 19 received Ad26.COV2.S at low or high dose, single or two shots; about 5 received placebo; per-sample allocation not given. Day 63 after the first injection of vaccine or placebo was the sampling time. The CDR3 consists of 13 residues. The germline V gene has CDR1 SQVTM and CDR2 ANQGSEA. Trimming took off 7 bases at V and 0 bases at J, with 10 bases between the two ends.

The receptor was isolated from a person aged 18-65 years who received the Ad26.COV2.S COVID-19 vaccine or a placebo. Sequencing used peripheral blood, obtained in a trial of Ad26.COV2.S vaccine versus placebo. The V call is TRBV29-1, the J call TRBJ1-3; D is undetermined. The CDR3 is CSAGPGSGNTIYF. The CDR3 bases are TGCAGCGCCGGTCCTGGCTCTGGAAACACCATATATTTT.